The clone carrying this T cell receptor (beta chain) occurred many times. This sample is part of a study of CD8 T cells in ankylosing spondylitis. V was pared by 1 base and J by 5 bases, with 12 bases between. The CDR3 length is 15 residues. Germline-derived CDR1 and CDR2 are SGHRS and YFSETQ. TCRdb re-called the 5' RACE reads with MiXCR, one entry per CDR3 protein. Here the sample spans around 250,000 distinct CDR3 sequences, about 10% being singletons. The sample comprised blood, either unsorted or a sorted T cell fraction (not recorded which). This chain joins TRBV5-1 and TRBJ2-2; possible D gene TRBD2, 6 bases. This TCR came from a male donor with ankylosing spondylitis or in good health (not recorded which). The CDR3 here is CASSLRTGDTGELFF. CDR3 DNA: TGCGCCAGCAGCTTGCGCACGGGAGATACCGGGGAGCTGTTTTTT.